A selection of T cell receptor beta chains follows, all from one sample in a study of blood T cell repertoires in COVID-19. The method was immunoSEQ multiplex PCR; TCRdb's version includes in-frame clones alone and lacks a portion of them. The sample includes some 260,000 clones, around 85% of them seen just once. The sequenced sample consisted of peripheral blood. These receptors all come from a man older than 75 with acute or convalescent COVID-19. Each CDR3 is given with its conserved first and last residue. A D gene is named only where the DNA matches it firmly. Size is omitted from some rows. Given values are once, few, many or a class for expanded clones.

V,D,J,size,DNA,CDR3
TRBV11-2,NA,TRBJ2-7,NA,TGTGCCAGCAGCGAGTCGCGCGGGCCATCCTACGAGCAGTACTTC,CASSESRGPSYEQYF
TRBV28,TRBD2,TRBJ2-7,NA,TGTGCCAGCGGGAATAGGGACACATATATCTTGGGATCTACTAGCGGGGGGGCCTACGAGCAGTACTTC,CASGNRDTYILGSTSGGAYEQYF
TRBV5-1,NA,TRBJ1-2,NA,TGCGCCAGCAGCACCCAAGGACAGCCCCGCTATGGCTACACCTTC,CASSTQGQPRYGYTF
TRBV21-1,NA,TRBJ1-5,NA,TGTGCCAGCAGCAAAGGACACAGGGGCCGGCCTAGCAATCAGCCCCAGCATTTT,CASSKGHRGRPSNQPQHF
TRBV19,TRBD1,TRBJ1-6,NA,TGTGCCAGTAGTACCACAGGGGGGAATTCACCCCTCCACTTT,CASSTTGGNSPLHF
TRBV24-1,NA,TRBJ1-3,NA,TGTGCCACCAGTGCGCCGGGACACAACTCTGGAAACACCATATATTTT,CATSAPGHNSGNTIYF
TRBV2,TRBD1,TRBJ1-2,few,TGTGCCAGCAGTGAAGCAGGGGGCGGCTACACCTTC,CASSEAGGGYTF
TRBV19,NA,TRBJ2-7,NA,TGTGCCAGTAGTATAGGACGGCAGGCCTACGAGCAGTACTTC,CASSIGRQAYEQYF
TRBV14,TRBD1,TRBJ1-2,NA,TGTGCCAGCAGCCCTCCGGGACAGGCCTATGGCTACACCTTC,CASSPPGQAYGYTF
TRBV18,TRBD1,TRBJ2-5,NA,TGTGCCAGCTCACCGGGACAGTTCCAAGAGACCCAGTACTTC,CASSPGQFQETQYF
TRBV27,NA,TRBJ2-1,NA,TGTGCCAGCAGCGGGTACAATGAGCAGTTCTTC,CASSGYNEQFF
TRBV9,NA,TRBJ2-3,NA,TGTGCCAGCAGCCATGAGCAGACTAGCACAGATACGCAGTATTTT,CASSHEQTSTDTQYF
TRBV19,TRBD2,TRBJ2-3,NA,TGTGCCAGTAGGGGGACTAGCGGGGCTAAGCCAGATACGCAGTATTTT,CASRGTSGAKPDTQYF
TRBV3-1/TRBV3-2,TRBD2,TRBJ2-3,NA,TGTGCCAGCAGCCAAGGGGGACTAGCGGGAGGACCCGATACGCAGTATTTT,CASSQGGLAGGPDTQYF
TRBV19,TRBD1,TRBJ1-5,NA,TGTGCCAGTAGTATTGGACAGGTTAGCAATCAGCCCCAGCATTTT,CASSIGQVSNQPQHF
TRBV18,NA,TRBJ1-2,once,TGTGCCAGCTCCCCCTCCGGACTTAACTATGGCTACACCTTC,CASSPSGLNYGYTF
TRBV6-5,TRBD2,TRBJ2-1,once,TGTGCCAGCAGTTACCGGATAGCGGGGAATGAGCAGTTCTTC,CASSYRIAGNEQFF
TRBV24-1,TRBD2,TRBJ2-1,NA,TGTGCCACCAGTGACCGGACTAGCGGGGGAAGCTCCTACAATGAGCAGTTCTTC,CATSDRTSGGSSYNEQFF
TRBV7-9,TRBD1,TRBJ2-7,once,TGTGCCAGCAGCATATGGGACCGGGACAGGTCTTTTGGCGAGCAGTACTTC,CASSIWDRDRSFGEQYF
TRBV27,TRBD1,TRBJ1-6,once,TGTGCCAGCAGTTTCGGGGCAGGGGGTAATTCACCCCTCCACTTT,CASSFGAGGNSPLHF
TRBV18,TRBD2,TRBJ2-7,NA,TGTGCCAGCTCACCATTGCTAGCGGGGGCCTACGAGCAGTACTTC,CASSPLLAGAYEQYF
TRBV2,TRBD1,TRBJ1-1,NA,TGTGCCAGCAGAGCCGGGACAGGGGGCAGCGAAGCTTTCTTT,CASRAGTGGSEAFF
TRBV19,TRBD1,TRBJ1-1,NA,TGTGCCAGTAGTGCAGGGGGCTTGGAGAGTACTGAAGCTTTCTTT,CASSAGGLESTEAFF
TRBV7-2,TRBD1,TRBJ2-1,NA,TGTGCCAGCAGCCAGCGGACAGGGGGCTTCGACAATGAGCAGTTCTTC,CASSQRTGGFDNEQFF
TRBV5-1,TRBD2,TRBJ2-3,NA,TGCGCCAGCAGCTTGGCCGGGAGCGGGAGGGCCTTTGGAGATACGCAGTATTTT,CASSLAGSGRAFGDTQYF
TRBV11-1,NA,TRBJ1-1,NA,TGTGCCAGCAGCCCCACCGGCGCCGGGGGAGGGGTAGCTTTCTTT,CASSPTGAGGGVAFF
TRBV24-1,TRBD1,TRBJ1-2,NA,TGTGCCACCAGTACCTCGCCAGGGGGCTTATCTGGCTACACCTTC,CATSTSPGGLSGYTF
TRBV6-5,NA,TRBJ2-7,NA,TGTGCCAGCAGTTACGATGGGGGCGGGTCCTACGAGCAGTACTTC,CASSYDGGGSYEQYF
TRBV6-1,NA,TRBJ1-5,NA,TGTGCCAGCAGTGAAGGGAGGGAGGGACAGCCCCAGCATTTT,CASSEGREGQPQHF
TRBV29-1,TRBD1,TRBJ1-5,NA,TGCAGCGTTTTAGGACAGGGTAATCAGCCCCAGCATTTT,CSVLGQGNQPQHF
TRBV27,NA,TRBJ1-3,NA,TGTGCCAGCAGTTTAAGTCCGGGTCCTACTGGAAACACCATATATTTT,CASSLSPGPTGNTIYF
TRBV3-1/TRBV3-2,TRBD2,TRBJ2-2,NA,TGTGCCAGCAGCCAGTCGACTAGCGGGAGGCTATACACCGGGGAGCTGTTTTTT,CASSQSTSGRLYTGELFF
TRBV3-1/TRBV3-2,TRBD2,TRBJ2-7,few,TGTGCCAGCAGCCATTCGTGGCTAGCGGGGAGTTACGAGCAGTACTTC,CASSHSWLAGSYEQYF
TRBV3-1/TRBV3-2,NA,TRBJ1-6,NA,TGTGCCAGCAGCCAAGGGGCGCTGAATTCACCCCTCCACTTT,CASSQGALNSPLHF
TRBV6-2/TRBV6-3,NA,TRBJ1-6,NA,TGTGCCAGCAGTTACTTGCCCAGGGGCAGTTCACCCCTCCACTTT,CASSYLPRGSSPLHF
TRBV5-6,NA,TRBJ2-4,NA,TGTGCCAGCAGCCCGGGTTACGAAAACATTCAGTACTTC,CASSPGYENIQYF
TRBV28,NA,TRBJ1-5,once,TGTGCCAGCAGTTTATTAGGGGAAGGAAGCAATCAGCCCCAGCATTTT,CASSLLGEGSNQPQHF
TRBV19,NA,TRBJ1-6,NA,TGTGCCAGTAGTATAGGACCAGGGATCAATTCACCCCTCCACTTT,CASSIGPGINSPLHF
TRBV7-9,NA,TRBJ2-1,NA,TGTGCCAGCAGCGACAGGTCCCCGAGCTCCTACAATGAGCAGTTCTTC,CASSDRSPSSYNEQFF
TRBV19,NA,TRBJ2-5,NA,TGTGCCAGTAGTACCACGTTGGGGGCTAAGGAGACCCAGTACTTC,CASSTTLGAKETQYF
TRBV7-8,TRBD2,TRBJ2-5,few,TGTGCCAGCAGCTTAGGGTGGGGACTAGCGGGATTAGAGACCCAGTACTTC,CASSLGWGLAGLETQYF
TRBV25-1,TRBD1,TRBJ1-1,NA,TGTGCCAGCGGTCAGGGGGGGAACACTGAAGCTTTCTTT,CASGQGGNTEAFF